One sample yielded the 5 T cell receptor beta chains listed below, sequenced in a study of blood T cells in healthy people across ages (dated by TCRdb to between 2014 and 2017). Libraries were made using 5' RACE. This sample was sequenced with an Illumina HiSeq 2500. A second about 6 to 11 cycle PCR used a sample-barcoded 5' primer and a J-beta primer mix. The public reads were reanalyzed by TCRdb: fastp trimming at Q25, MiXCR alignment, in-frame beta chains only. Identical CDR3 proteins give one entry, which carries the most common genes and DNA. The sample table lists approximately 1,100,000 distinct CDR3 sequences, 40% to 45% of them with a count of one. The ten largest clones capture about 19% of the sample. Specimen: blood. All receptors come from an older woman in good health.

This sequence joins TRBV20-1 and TRBJ2-7; TRBD1 agrees at 10 bases. This CDR3 has 14 residues. The ends lost 3 bases at V and 5 bases at J; junction bases unmatched: 7. CDR1 DFQATT and CDR2 SNEGSKA come from the germline V gene (reference sequence). CDR3 amino acids: CSASARDRGDEQYF. The CDR3 DNA reads as TGCAGTGCTAGTGCACGGGACAGGGGAGACGAGCAGTACTTC.

This clonotype was observed a few times. The J gene is TRBJ2-3, the V gene TRBV9, with 12 positions matching TRBD2. V trimming: 4 bases; J trimming: 4 bases; junction bases outside the gene matches: 10. Germline CDR1 and CDR2: SGDLS and YYNGEE. This CDR3 has 17 residues. The CDR3 loop is CASSPRWGLAGPDTQYF. The CDR3 DNA reads as TGTGCCAGCAGCCCCCGTTGGGGACTAGCGGGCCCAGATACGCAGTATTTT.

This clonotype appeared a few times. The chain joins TRBV28 to TRBJ2-1; TRBD2 agrees at 12 bases. Germline values: CDR1 MDHEN, CDR2 SYDVKM. The CDR3 runs to 14 residues. Trimming removed 5 bases from V and 8 bases from J; junction bases left unmatched: 4. The CDR3, as DNA: TGTGCCAGCAGTCCTAGCGGGAGGGCCGATGAGCAGTTCTTC. It codes for CASSPSGRADEQFF.

DNA of the CDR3: TGCGCCAGCAGCCAAGATCAGACAGTCTCCTACGAGCAGTACTTC. It translates to CASSQDQTVSYEQYF. The V gene is TRBV4-1, the J gene TRBJ2-4, with D perhaps matching TRBD1 (5 bases). The better agreement between TRBJ2-7 and the DNA end casts doubt on the J call. From germline, CDR1 is MGHRA and CDR2 YSYEKL. The CDR3 covers 15 residues.

CDR3 sequence (DNA): TGTGCCACCAGCGATTATAGCGGGTCCGGGGAGCTGTTTTTT. Protein product: CATSDYSGSGELFF. The V and J genes are TRBV15 and TRBJ2-2; 7 bases match TRBD2. V shed 5 bases and J 6 bases; nucleotides not matched to a gene: 6. Per the germline V gene, CDR1 is LNHNV and CDR2 is YYDKDF (reference sequence). This CDR3 spans 14 amino acids.